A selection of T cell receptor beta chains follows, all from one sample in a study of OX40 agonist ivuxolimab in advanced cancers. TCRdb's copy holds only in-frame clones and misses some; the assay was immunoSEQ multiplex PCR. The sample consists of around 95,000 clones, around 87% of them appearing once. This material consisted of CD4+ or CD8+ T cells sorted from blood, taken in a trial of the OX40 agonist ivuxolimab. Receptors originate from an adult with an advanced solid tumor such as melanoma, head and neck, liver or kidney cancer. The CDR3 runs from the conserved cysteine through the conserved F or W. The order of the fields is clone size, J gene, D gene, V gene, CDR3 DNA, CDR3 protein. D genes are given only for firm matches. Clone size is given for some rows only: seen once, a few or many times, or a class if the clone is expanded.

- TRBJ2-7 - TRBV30 TGTGCCTGGAGCAAGCCCGGGACCGTAAGCTCCTACGAGCAGTACTTC CAWSKPGTVSSYEQYF
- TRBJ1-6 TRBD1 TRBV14 TGTGCCAGCAGCCAAGACAGGGGGAGGCATTCACCCCTCCACTTT CASSQDRGRHSPLHF
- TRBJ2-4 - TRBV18 TGTGCCAGCTCACCGCCGCCCGGTCAGTACTTC CASSPPPGQYF
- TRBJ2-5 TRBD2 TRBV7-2 TGTGCCAGCAGCACGAGGTTAGCGGGACCCCAAGAGACCCAGTACTTC CASSTRLAGPQETQYF
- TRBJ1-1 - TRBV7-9 TGTGCCAGCAGCATCCTTGGCACTGAAGCTTTCTTT CASSILGTEAFF
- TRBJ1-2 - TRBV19 TGTGCCAGTAGGTCCACAGGAATCTATGGCTACACCTTC CASRSTGIYGYTF
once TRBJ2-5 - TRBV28 TGTGCCAGCGGGCCTCGCGGGGCTACCCAGTACTTC CASGPRGATQYF
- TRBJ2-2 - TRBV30 TGTGCCTGGAGGGTTCCGAACACCGGGGAGCTGTTTTTT CAWRVPNTGELFF
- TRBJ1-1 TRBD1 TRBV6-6 TGTGCCAGCAGTTACGCCCGGACAGGGGGGGGGACTGAAGCTTTCTTT CASSYARTGGGTEAFF
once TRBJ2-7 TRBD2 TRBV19 TGTGCCAGTAGTTCTCAACTAGCGAGCGAGCAGTACTTC CASSSQLASEQYF
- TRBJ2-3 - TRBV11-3 TGTGCCAGCAGCTTACAGGCGATGGGCACAGATACGCAGTATTTT CASSLQAMGTDTQYF
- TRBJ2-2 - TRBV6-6 TGTGCCAGCAGCCGCGGCCCAACAAGCACCGGGGAGCTGTTTTTT CASSRGPTSTGELFF
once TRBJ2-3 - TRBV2 TGTGCCAGTACGCAAGGGCCTAGCACAGATACGCAGTATTTT CASTQGPSTDTQYF
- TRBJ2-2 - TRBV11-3 TGTGCCAGCAGCTTGGACGGCACCGGGGAGCTGTTTTTT CASSLDGTGELFF
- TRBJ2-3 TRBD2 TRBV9 TGTGCCAGCAGCGTGGAGACTAGCGGGGGGAGGCTTGATACGCAGTATTTT CASSVETSGGRLDTQYF
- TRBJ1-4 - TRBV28 TGTGCCAGCGGGCGACAGGATGAAAAACTGTTTTTT CASGRQDEKLFF
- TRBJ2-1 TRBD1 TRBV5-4 TGTGCCAGCAGCTTGGGCGGACAGGGTAACAATGAGCAGTTCTTC CASSLGGQGNNEQFF
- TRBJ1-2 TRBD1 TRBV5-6 TGTGCCAGCAGCCGAGGACGGGGACAGGGCGTAGGCTATGGCTACACCTTC CASSRGRGQGVGYGYTF
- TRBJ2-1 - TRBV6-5 TGTGCCAGCAGCGCCCTCAGCGGTGAGCAGTTCTTC CASSALSGEQFF
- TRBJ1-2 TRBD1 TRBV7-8 TGTGCCAGCAATCCCGGGGACAGGGACTATGGCTACACCTTC CASNPGDRDYGYTF
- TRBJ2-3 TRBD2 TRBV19 TGTGCCAGTAGTATAGCCAACCTGGCGGGGGGCACAGATACGCAGTATTTT CASSIANLAGGTDTQYF
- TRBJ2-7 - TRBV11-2 TGTGCCAGCAGCCCTGGGGGGTCCTCCTACGAGCAGTACTTC CASSPGGSSYEQYF
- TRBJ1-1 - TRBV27 TGTGCCAGCAGATTTACAGGGATGAACACTGAAGCTTTCTTT CASRFTGMNTEAFF
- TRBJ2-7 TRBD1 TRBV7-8 TGTGCCAGCAGCTCGAACTCCGGGACAGCAGGCGAGCAGTACTTC CASSSNSGTAGEQYF
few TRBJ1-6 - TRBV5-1 TGCGCCAGCAGCTTGGAGGGGGGTAGGGGAGGTCATTCACCCCTCCACTTT CASSLEGGRGGHSPLHF
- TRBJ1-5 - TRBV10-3 TGTGCCATCAGTGAATTTCCGGGAGGGAGCAATCAGCCCCAGCATTTT CAISEFPGGSNQPQHF
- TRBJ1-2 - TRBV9 TGTGCCAGCACCGGGGGCAGGGCTGATGGCTACACCTTC CASTGGRADGYTF
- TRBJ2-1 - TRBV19 TGTGCCAGTAGTGCCCAACCTGGACAAAGGCAGTTCTTC CASSAQPGQRQFF
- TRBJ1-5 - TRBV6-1 TGTGCCAGCAGTGAGGGACACTATAGCAATCAGCCCCAGCATTTT CASSEGHYSNQPQHF
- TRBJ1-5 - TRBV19 TGTGCCAGTAGTATATACAGGGTTGGAAATCAGCCCCAGCATTTT CASSIYRVGNQPQHF
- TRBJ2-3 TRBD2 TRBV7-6 TGTGCCAGCAGCCTCGGTCTAGCGGGGGGTGGGACGCAGTATTTT CASSLGLAGGGTQYF
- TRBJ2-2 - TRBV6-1 TGTGCCAGCAGGGGTGTTGAGACCGGGGAGCTGTTTTTT CASRGVETGELFF
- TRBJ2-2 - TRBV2 TGTGCCAGCGGCCGGTTGTTTGGGGAGCTGTTTTTT CASGRLFGELFF
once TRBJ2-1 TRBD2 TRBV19 TGTGCCAGTAGTATAGCAAGACTAGCGGGGTCCTACAATGAGCAGTTCTTC CASSIARLAGSYNEQFF
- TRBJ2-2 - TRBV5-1 TGCGCCAGCAGCTTGGGGGTCACCGGGGAGCTGTTTTTT CASSLGVTGELFF
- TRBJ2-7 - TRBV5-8 TGTGCCAGCAGTCGGCGGAGCTACGAGCAGTACTTC CASSRRSYEQYF
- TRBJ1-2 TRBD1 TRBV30 TGTGCCTGGAGTGCCCAGGAACAGGGGATTGGCGGCTACACCTTC CAWSAQEQGIGGYTF
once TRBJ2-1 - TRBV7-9 TGTGCCAGCAGCCCGAACTACAATGAGCAGTTCTTC CASSPNYNEQFF
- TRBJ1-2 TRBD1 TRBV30 TGTGCCTGGAGCCCCCCAGGGGGACAGGGCGGAAAGGGAAAAGGCTACACCTTC CAWSPPGGQGGKGKGYTF
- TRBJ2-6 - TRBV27 TGTGCCAGCAGTTTAGAATTGTCCAACGTCCTGACTTTC CASSLELSNVLTF
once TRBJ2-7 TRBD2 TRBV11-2 TGTGCCAGCAGCTTAGATCCGACAGCGGGGGAGCAGTACTTC CASSLDPTAGEQYF
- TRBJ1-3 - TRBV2 TGTGCCAGCAGTGAACGGTGGTCCTCTGGAAACACCATATATTTT CASSERWSSGNTIYF
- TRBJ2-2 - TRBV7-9 TGTGCCAGCAGCCCCAGACTAGGCCCGAACACCGGGGAGCTGTTTTTT CASSPRLGPNTGELFF
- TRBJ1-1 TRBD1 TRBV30 TGTGCCTGGAGCGGGGACAGGGAAGCTTTCTTT CAWSGDREAFF
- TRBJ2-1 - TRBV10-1 TGCGCCAGCAGTGAGGATAGGGGGTTCTACAATGAGCAGTTCTTC CASSEDRGFYNEQFF
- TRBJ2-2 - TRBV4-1 TGCGCCAGCAGCCAAGTCCGACAACTCACCGGGGAGCTGTTTTTT CASSQVRQLTGELFF
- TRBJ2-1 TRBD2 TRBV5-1 TGCGCCAGCAGCTTCGGACTAGCGGGAACTAATGAGCAGTTCTTC CASSFGLAGTNEQFF
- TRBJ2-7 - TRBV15 TGTGCCACCAGCAGAGGGGGATTAGTCTCCTACGAGCAGTACTTC CATSRGGLVSYEQYF
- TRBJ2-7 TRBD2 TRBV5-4 TGTGCCAGCAGCTTGCGGACTAGCGGGAGATCCGAGCAGTACTTC CASSLRTSGRSEQYF
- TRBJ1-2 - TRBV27 TGTGCCAGCAGCCTAACCTTCCGCAGGATAGATAACTATGGCTACACCTTC CASSLTFRRIDNYGYTF
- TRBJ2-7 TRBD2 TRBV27 TGTGCCAGCAGTTCCAGACTAGCGGTATCCTACGAGCAGTACTTC CASSSRLAVSYEQYF
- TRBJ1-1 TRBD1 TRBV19 TGTGCCAGTAGTTTTGGGACAGGTTCTTCTGAAGCTTTCTTT CASSFGTGSSEAFF